The 27 T cell receptor beta chains listed next were all sequenced from one sample in a study of blood T cell repertoires in COVID-19. Here immunoSEQ multiplex PCR was the method, and the copy in TCRdb shows in-frame clones only, minus some. The profile shows around 320,000 clones, roughly 89% of them singletons. Sequencing used PBMCs or T cells enriched from blood (not recorded which). The receptors come from a woman in her late teens or twenties with acute COVID-19.

The genes are TRBV7-6 and TRBJ1-1, with D possibly TRBD1 on 5 matching bases. This CDR3 spans 15 amino acids. V gave up 0 bases and J gave up 1 base, with 9 bases separating them. CDR1 and CDR2 (germline): SGHVS, FNYEAQ. As DNA, the CDR3 is TGTGCCAGCAGCTTAGCGCAGGGTCGGAACACTGAAGCTTTCTTT. Residues: CASSLAQGRNTEAFF.

The chain carries TRBV9 and TRBJ2-1; TRBD1 might be the D (7 bases). The CDR3 has 13 residues. V lost 4 bases and J lost 9, with 14 bases in between. The germline V gene has CDR1 SGDLS and CDR2 YYNGEE. CDR3 residues: CASSRTGGGEQFF. In DNA form, the CDR3 reads TGTGCCAGCAGCCGGACAGGAGGGGGTGAGCAGTTCTTC.

This rearrangement joins TRBV5-1 to TRBJ2-6; TRBD1 is a possible D gene (5 bases). Germline CDR1 is SGHRS and CDR2 is YFSETQ. Trimming pared 2 bases from V and 0 bases from J, leaving 12 bases between. CDR3 length: 17 amino acids. CDR3 in DNA: TGCGCCAGCAGCTTCGACAGTAATCTCTCTGGGGCCAACGTCCTGACTTTC. Residues: CASSFDSNLSGANVLTF.

The chain uses TRBV24-1 and TRBJ2-5, with D perhaps matching TRBD2 (5 bases). Germline lookup yields CDR1 KGHDR and CDR2 SFDVKD. This CDR3 spans 15 amino acids. V was clipped by 4 bases and J by 4 bases, with 15 bases between them. CDR3 sequence: CATSDPEEAGETQYF. The CDR3 bases are TGTGCCACCAGTGACCCCGAAGAGGCGGGAGAGACCCAGTACTTC.

The chain has TRBV9 and TRBJ1-2; TRBD1 might be the D (6 bases). Germline V gene data show CDR1 as SGDLS and CDR2 as YYNGEE. CDR3 length: 16 amino acids. Trimming pared 4 bases from V and 2 bases from J, leaving 18 bases between. The CDR3 DNA is TGTGCCAGCAGCCGGGACACTGAGGTAACGAACTATGGCTACACCTTC. Translated, it gives CASSRDTEVTNYGYTF.

J is TRBJ2-3 and V is TRBV1; the DNA was not compared with TRBD2, the D call given in the table. TRBV1 is flagged as a pseudogene. CDR3 size: 17 residues. CDR3 bases: TGCACCAGCAGCCAAGATCAGGCTAGCGTTCAGACAGATACGCAGTATTTT. Its translation is CTSSQDQASVQTDTQYF.

The chain joins TRBV11-2 to TRBJ2-3; the D gene is possibly TRBD2 (6 bases). This CDR3 comprises 16 residues. Germline V gene sequence: CDR1 SGHAT, CDR2 FQNNGV. Deletions cut 4 bases from V and 1 base from J, with 15 bases between. The CDR3 protein is CASSSQLGGGTDTQYF. Written as DNA, the CDR3 is TGTGCCAGCAGCTCCCAATTAGGAGGGGGCACAGATACGCAGTATTTT.

This chain uses TRBV27 with TRBJ1-2; TRBD1 might be the D (6 bases). Germline V lookup: CDR1 MNHEY, CDR2 SMNVEV (reference sequence). The CDR3 sequence is 15 residues long. The V gene lost 5 bases and the J gene lost 0 bases, with 13 bases spanning the gap. The CDR3 nucleotides are TGTGCCAGCAGTCCGAGGGACATCTCTAACTATGGCTACACCTTC. As protein: CASSPRDISNYGYTF.

The chain uses TRBV19 and TRBJ1-2, with 7 bases aligning to TRBD1. Per the germline V gene, CDR1 is LNHDA and CDR2 is SQIVND (reference sequence). The CDR3 has 18 residues. The junction had 18 bases not matched to a gene; V was cut back by 1 base and J by 7 bases. The CDR3 spells CASSIAGWTGGGAVGYTF. The CDR3 bases are TGTGCCAGTAGTATAGCTGGCTGGACAGGCGGCGGGGCTGTTGGCTACACCTTC.

The chain links TRBV5-8 to TRBJ2-5, with TRBD2 matching 14 bases. Germline CDR1 SGHTS, CDR2 YDEGEE. This CDR3 comprises 15 residues. The V segment lost 3 bases and the J segment 4 bases; nucleotides outside the gene matches: 2. The CDR3 loop reads CASSSGLAGAETQYF. The DNA for the CDR3 is TGTGCCAGCAGCTCGGGACTAGCGGGAGCAGAGACCCAGTACTTC.

In its sample, this clone was seen once. V gene TRBV29-1 combines with J gene TRBJ2-3, with 13 bases aligning to TRBD2. J was trimmed by 3 bases and V by 4 bases; bases with no gene match: 4. The CDR3 has 15 amino acids. The germline V gene has CDR1 SQVTM and CDR2 ANQGSEA. The CDR3 DNA follows: TGCAGCGTTGGAGGGACTAGCGGGAAAACAGATACGCAGTATTTT. It translates to CSVGGTSGKTDTQYF.

V and J are TRBV6-1 and TRBJ2-7, with D perhaps matching TRBD1 (5 bases). Trimming left V 3 bases short and J 3 bases short, with 6 bases between. This CDR3 region has 12 residues. Germline lookup yields CDR1 MNHNS and CDR2 SASEGT. The CDR3 protein is CASSDTGYEQYF. DNA of the CDR3: TGTGCCAGCAGTGATACAGGCTACGAGCAGTACTTC.

The genes are TRBV28 and TRBJ2-7; the match to TRBD1 covers 12 bases. The CDR3 runs to 13 residues. Trimming removed 6 bases from V and 7 bases from J; junction bases left unmatched: 4. Germline values: CDR1 MDHEN, CDR2 SYDVKM. The CDR3 bases are TGTGCCAGCAGCGGGACAGGGGGCGATGAGCAGTACTTC. This sequence encodes CASSGTGGDEQYF.

V gene TRBV11-3 combines with J gene TRBJ2-1, with D perhaps TRBD2 (5 bases). In germline, CDR1 is SGHNT, CDR2 YENEEA. This CDR3 spans 15 amino acids. Trimming cost V 3 bases and J 5 bases, with 14 bases left between them. In DNA form, the CDR3 reads TGTGCCAGCAGCTTCGGGTTCGGGGTTAACAATGAGCAGTTCTTC. It encodes CASSFGFGVNNEQFF. The full variable domain, rest sourced from reference TRBV11-3 and TRBJ2-1, is EAGVVQSPRYKIIEKKQPVAFWCNPISGHNTLYWYLQNLGQGPELLIRYENEEAVDDSQLPKDRFSAERLKGVDSTLKIQPAELGDSAVYLCASSFGFGVNNEQFFGPGTRLTVL.

The chain uses TRBV7-9 and TRBJ2-7, with a possible D match to TRBD2 (6 bases). Trimming shortened V by 5 bases and J by 0 bases, and 17 bases separated the two germline ends. Germline CDR1 SEHNR, CDR2 FQNEAQ (reference sequence). This CDR3 region has 16 residues. CDR3 in amino acids: CASSPRGGLFSYEQYF. The CDR3 DNA reads TGTGCCAGCAGCCCGAGGGGAGGATTATTCTCCTACGAGCAGTACTTC.

This clone was detected once. The chain recombines TRBV12-3 or TRBV12-4 with TRBJ2-5, with 8 bases matching TRBD1. The V and J ends lost 8 bases and 5 bases, in that order; junction bases with no gene match: 7. CDR3 size: 13 residues. For the CDR3, the DNA is TGTGCCAGCCTGTCAGGGGGCGCGGAGACCCAGTACTTC. This sequence encodes CASLSGGAETQYF.

The chain links TRBV5-6 to TRBJ2-7, with D tentatively TRBD2 (5 bases). The CDR3 is 13 residues long. Germline lookup yields CDR1 SGHDT and CDR2 YYEEEE. Trimming pared 6 bases from V and 5 bases from J, leaving 15 bases between. Here the CDR3 reads CASTLAGVDEQYF. Here the CDR3 DNA reads TGTGCCAGCACTCTAGCCGGGGTTGACGAGCAGTACTTC.

The V call is TRBV18, the J call TRBJ2-2; D perhaps matches TRBD2 (6 bases). CDR1 is KGHSH, CDR2 LQKENI, per germline. The CDR3 sequence is 15 residues long. Trimming shortened V by 4 bases and J by 0 bases, and 9 bases separated the two germline ends. In DNA, the CDR3 is TGTGCCAGCTCACGGGGGACTCCGAACACCGGGGAGCTGTTTTTT. This encodes CASSRGTPNTGELFF.

The chain links TRBV28 to TRBJ2-3; 7 nucleotides agree with TRBD1. Germline V gene lookup returns CDR1 MDHEN and CDR2 SYDVKM. The CDR3 covers 14 residues. Losses at the gene ends were 5 bases for V and 2 bases for J; bases not matched to a gene: 4. CDR3 sequence (DNA): TGTGCCAGCAGTAGGGACAGCCACACAGATACGCAGTATTTT. This codes for CASSRDSHTDTQYF. Supplemented by reference TRBV28 and TRBJ2-3, the full variable domain reads DVKVTQSSRYLVKRTGEKVFLECVQDMDHENMFWYRQDPGLGLRLIYFSYDVKMKEKGDIPEGYSVSREKKERFSLILESASTNQTSMYLCASSRDSHTDTQYFGPGTRLTVL.

The chain uses TRBV30 and TRBJ2-5; 8 bases match TRBD2. The junction had 10 bases not matched to a gene; V was cut back by 2 bases and J by 5 bases. The CDR3 totals 15 residues. CDR1 GTSNPN and CDR2 SVGIG come from the germline V gene (reference sequence). Written as DNA, the CDR3 is TGTGCCTGGAGTCCCGGAGGTAGCGGGATGGAGACCCAGTACTTC. Amino acids: CAWSPGGSGMETQYF.

This chain joins TRBV5-1 and TRBJ2-7; 11 bases fit TRBD2. Germline V gene lookup returns CDR1 SGHRS and CDR2 YFSETQ. CDR3 length: 14 residues. The trim removed 5 bases at V and 2 bases at J, leaving 3 bases unmatched. The CDR3 is CASRPGLAAYEQYF. The CDR3 coding sequence is TGCGCCAGCAGGCCGGGACTAGCGGCCTACGAGCAGTACTTC. The variable domain in full, completed from reference TRBV5-1 and TRBJ2-7, reads KAGVTQTPRYLIKTRGQQVTLSCSPISGHRSVSWYQQTPGQGLQFLFEYFSETQRNKGNFPGRFSGRQFSNSRSEMNVSTLELGDSALYLCASRPGLAAYEQYFGPGTRLTVT.

This sequence joins TRBV28 and TRBJ1-2; D is perhaps TRBD1 (6 bases). Trimming left V 1 base short and J 9 bases short, with 24 bases between. Germline V CDR1 and CDR2: MDHEN, SYDVKM. The CDR3 extends over 17 amino acids. CDR3 region: CASSLSGPFSRGVRYTF. CDR3 sequence (DNA): TGTGCCAGCAGTTTATCGGGACCCTTCTCCAGGGGCGTGCGCTACACCTTC.

V usage is TRBV2 and J usage is TRBJ1-6; D is unclear. CDR1 is SNHLY, CDR2 FYNNEI, per germline. The CDR3 has 14 residues. V lost 3 bases to trimming and J lost 5 bases, with 8 bases between them. The CDR3 sequence: CASSDRLNNSPLHF. CDR3 bases: TGTGCCAGCAGTGATCGACTGAATAATTCACCCCTCCACTTT.

This chain connects TRBV7-9 to TRBJ1-4, with D uncertain. The CDR3 is 14 residues long. Trimming stripped 5 bases from V and 8 bases from J, with 15 bases between. Germline CDR1 is SEHNR and CDR2 is FQNEAQ (reference sequence). CDR3 protein: CASSPSEAGEKLFF. The CDR3 bases are TGTGCCAGCAGCCCGTCCGAGGCGGGGGAAAAACTGTTTTTT. Full variable domain (remainder filled in from reference TRBV7-9 and TRBJ1-4): DTGVSQNPRHKITKRGQNVTFRCDPISEHNRLYWYRQTLGQGPEFLTYFQNEAQLEKSRLLSDRFSAERPKGSFSTLEIQRTEQGDSAMYLCASSPSEAGEKLFFGSGTQLSVL.

This chain joins TRBV11-3 and TRBJ1-4; 7 bases align to TRBD1. Germline V gene lookup returns CDR1 SGHNT and CDR2 YENEEA. The V gene end was trimmed by 4 bases and the J gene end by 8 bases; junction bases not matched to a gene: 1. The CDR3 totals 12 residues. Written as DNA, the CDR3 is TGTGCCAGCAGCTCACAGGGGGAAAAACTGTTTTTT. Amino acid sequence: CASSSQGEKLFF.

This clone has a single count. The V and J genes are TRBV12-3 or TRBV12-4 and TRBJ1-1; D unresolved. Trimming stripped 6 bases from V and 11 bases from J, with 16 bases between. The length of the CDR3 is 12 residues. The CDR3, as DNA: TGTGCCAGCAGGACCCAGAGCCTAGTCGCTTTCTTT. The encoded protein is CASRTQSLVAFF.

The chain uses TRBV5-1 and TRBJ2-3, with 11 bases that match TRBD1. The CDR3 consists of 15 residues. Germline trimming cut 2 bases from V and 5 bases from J; bases unmatched to any gene: 4. The germline V gene has CDR1 SGHRS and CDR2 YFSETQ. The CDR3 nucleotides are TGCGCCAGCAGCTTCGGGACAGGGGGAGTAGATACGCAGTATTTT. Translating gives CASSFGTGGVDTQYF.